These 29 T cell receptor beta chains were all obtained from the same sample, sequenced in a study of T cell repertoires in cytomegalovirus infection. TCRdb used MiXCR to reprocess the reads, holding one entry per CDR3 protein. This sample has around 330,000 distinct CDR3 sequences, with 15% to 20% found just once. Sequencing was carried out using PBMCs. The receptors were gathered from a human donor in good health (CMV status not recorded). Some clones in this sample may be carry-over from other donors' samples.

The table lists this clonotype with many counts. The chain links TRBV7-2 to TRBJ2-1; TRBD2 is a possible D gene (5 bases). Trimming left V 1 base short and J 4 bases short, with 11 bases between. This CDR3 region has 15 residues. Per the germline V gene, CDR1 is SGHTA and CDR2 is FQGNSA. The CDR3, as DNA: TGTGCCAGCAGCTTAGGCGGGTTAGAATACAATGAGCAGTTCTTC. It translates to CASSLGGLEYNEQFF.

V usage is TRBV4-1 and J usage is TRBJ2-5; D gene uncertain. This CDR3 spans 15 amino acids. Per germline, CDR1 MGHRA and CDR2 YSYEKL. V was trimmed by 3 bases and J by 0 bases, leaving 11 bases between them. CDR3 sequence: CASSQNLRYQETQYF. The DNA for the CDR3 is TGCGCCAGCAGCCAGAATCTCAGATACCAAGAGACCCAGTACTTC.

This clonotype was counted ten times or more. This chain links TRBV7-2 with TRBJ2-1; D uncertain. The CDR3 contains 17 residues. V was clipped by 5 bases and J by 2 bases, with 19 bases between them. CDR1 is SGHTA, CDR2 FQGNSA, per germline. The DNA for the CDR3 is TGTGCCAGCAGCCTAAGCCCCTTTGGCGGACCCTACAATGAGCAGTTCTTC. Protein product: CASSLSPFGGPYNEQFF.

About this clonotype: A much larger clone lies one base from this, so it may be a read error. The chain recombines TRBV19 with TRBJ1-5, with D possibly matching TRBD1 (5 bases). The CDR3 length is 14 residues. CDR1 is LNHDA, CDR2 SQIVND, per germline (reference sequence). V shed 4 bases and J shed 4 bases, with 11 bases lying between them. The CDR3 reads CASSTTAENQPQHF. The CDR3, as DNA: TGTGCCAGTAGTACGACAGCAGAGAATCAGCCCCAGCATTTT.

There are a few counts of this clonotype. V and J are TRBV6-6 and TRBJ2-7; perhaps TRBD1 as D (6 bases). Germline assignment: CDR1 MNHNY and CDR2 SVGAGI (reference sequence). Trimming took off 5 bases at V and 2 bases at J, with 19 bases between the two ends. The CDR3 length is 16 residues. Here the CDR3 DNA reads TGTGCCAGCAGTGTAGGGTCGGGACAAAGCCCCTACGAGCAGTACTTC. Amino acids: CASSVGSGQSPYEQYF.

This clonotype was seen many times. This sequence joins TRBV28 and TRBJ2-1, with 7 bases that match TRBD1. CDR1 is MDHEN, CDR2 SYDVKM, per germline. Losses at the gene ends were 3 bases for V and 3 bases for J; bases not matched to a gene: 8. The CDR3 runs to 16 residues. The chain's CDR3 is CASSFPGTVLYNEQFF. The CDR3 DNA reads TGTGCCAGCAGTTTCCCCGGGACAGTACTCTACAATGAGCAGTTCTTC.

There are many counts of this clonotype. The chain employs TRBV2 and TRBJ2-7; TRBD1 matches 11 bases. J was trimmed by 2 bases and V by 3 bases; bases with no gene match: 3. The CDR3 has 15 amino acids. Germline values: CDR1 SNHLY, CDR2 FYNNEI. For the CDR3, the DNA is TGTGCCAGCAGTGAGCTGGACAGGGGGCCCTACGAGCAGTACTTC. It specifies CASSELDRGPYEQYF.

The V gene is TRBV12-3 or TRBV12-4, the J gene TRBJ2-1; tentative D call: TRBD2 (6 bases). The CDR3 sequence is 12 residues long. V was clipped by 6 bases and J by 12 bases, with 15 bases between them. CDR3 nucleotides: TGTGCCAGCAGGGAAGTGGGGGGAGGGCAGTTCTTC. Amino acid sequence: CASREVGGGQFF.

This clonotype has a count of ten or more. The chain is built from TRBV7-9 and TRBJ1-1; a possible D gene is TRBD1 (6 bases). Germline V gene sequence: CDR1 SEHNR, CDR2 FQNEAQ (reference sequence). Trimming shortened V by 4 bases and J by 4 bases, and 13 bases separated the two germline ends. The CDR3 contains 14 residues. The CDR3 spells CASSSDLGATEAFF. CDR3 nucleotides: TGTGCCAGCAGCTCTGACCTGGGGGCCACTGAAGCTTTCTTT.

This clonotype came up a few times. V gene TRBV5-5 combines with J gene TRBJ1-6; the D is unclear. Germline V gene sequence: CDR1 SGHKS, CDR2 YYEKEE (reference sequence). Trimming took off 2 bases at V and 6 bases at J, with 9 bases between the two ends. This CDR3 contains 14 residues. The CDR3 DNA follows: TGTGCCAGCAGCTTTGAACTATTTAATTCACCCCTCCACTTT. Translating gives CASSFELFNSPLHF.

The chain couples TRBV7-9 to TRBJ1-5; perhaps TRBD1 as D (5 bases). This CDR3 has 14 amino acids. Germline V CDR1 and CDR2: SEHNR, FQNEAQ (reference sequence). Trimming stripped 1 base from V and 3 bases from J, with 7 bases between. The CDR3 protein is CASSLGGVNQPQHF. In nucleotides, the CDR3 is TGTGCCAGCAGCTTAGGAGGGGTCAATCAGCCCCAGCATTTT. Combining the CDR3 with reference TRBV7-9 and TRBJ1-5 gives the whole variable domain DTGVSQNPRHKITKRGQNVTFRCDPISEHNRLYWYRQTLGQGPEFLTYFQNEAQLEKSRLLSDRFSAERPKGSFSTLEIQRTEQGDSAMYLCASSLGGVNQPQHFGDGTRLSIL.

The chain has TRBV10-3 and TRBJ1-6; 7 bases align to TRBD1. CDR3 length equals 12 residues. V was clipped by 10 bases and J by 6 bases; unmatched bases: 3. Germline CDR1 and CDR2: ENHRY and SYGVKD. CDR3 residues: CATGTVNSPLHF. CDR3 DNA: TGTGCCACTGGGACAGTTAATTCACCCCTCCACTTT.

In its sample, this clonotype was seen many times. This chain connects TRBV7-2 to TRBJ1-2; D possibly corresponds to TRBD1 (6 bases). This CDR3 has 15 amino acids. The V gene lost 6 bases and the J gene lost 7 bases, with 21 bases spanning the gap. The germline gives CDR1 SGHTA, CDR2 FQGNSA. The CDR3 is CASRTEGTGMIGYTF. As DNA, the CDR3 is TGTGCCAGCAGGACAGAGGGAACAGGGATGATTGGCTACACCTTC.

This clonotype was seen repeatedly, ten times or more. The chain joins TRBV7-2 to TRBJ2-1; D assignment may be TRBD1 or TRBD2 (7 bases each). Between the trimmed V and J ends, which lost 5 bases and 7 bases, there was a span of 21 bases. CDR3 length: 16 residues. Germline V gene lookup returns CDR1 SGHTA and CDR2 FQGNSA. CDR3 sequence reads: CASSQGGGQWANEQFF. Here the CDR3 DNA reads TGTGCCAGCAGCCAGGGAGGGGGCCAATGGGCGAATGAGCAGTTCTTC.

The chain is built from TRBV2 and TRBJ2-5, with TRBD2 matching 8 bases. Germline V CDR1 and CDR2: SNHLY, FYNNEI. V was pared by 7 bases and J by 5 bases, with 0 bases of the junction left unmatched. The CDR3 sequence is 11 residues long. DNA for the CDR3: TGTGCCAGCACGGGGGGGGAGACCCAGTACTTC. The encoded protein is CASTGGETQYF. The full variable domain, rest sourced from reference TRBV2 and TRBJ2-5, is EPEVTQTPSHQVTQMGQEVILRCVPISNHLYFYWYRQILGQKVEFLVSFYNNEISEKSEIFDDQFSVERPDGSNFTLKIRSTKLEDSAMYFCASTGGETQYFGPGTRLLVL.

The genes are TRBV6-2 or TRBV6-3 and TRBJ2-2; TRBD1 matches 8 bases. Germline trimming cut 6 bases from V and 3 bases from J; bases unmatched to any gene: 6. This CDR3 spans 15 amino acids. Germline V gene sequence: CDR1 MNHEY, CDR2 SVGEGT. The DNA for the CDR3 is TGTGCCAGCAGCCCAGGGGGCGCGGACACCGGGGAGCTGTTTTTT. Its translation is CASSPGGADTGELFF.

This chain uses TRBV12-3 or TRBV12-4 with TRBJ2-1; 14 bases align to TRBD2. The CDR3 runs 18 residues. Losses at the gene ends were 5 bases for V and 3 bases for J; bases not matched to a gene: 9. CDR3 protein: CASSLPGTSGGLYNEQFF. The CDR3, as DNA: TGTGCCAGCAGTCTCCCCGGGACTAGCGGGGGACTCTACAATGAGCAGTTCTTC.

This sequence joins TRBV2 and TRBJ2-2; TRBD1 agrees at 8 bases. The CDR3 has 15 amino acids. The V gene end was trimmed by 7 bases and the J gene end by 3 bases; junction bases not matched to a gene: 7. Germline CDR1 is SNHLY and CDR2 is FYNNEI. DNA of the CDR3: TGTGCCAGCATGCCGGTACAGGGGGACACCGGGGAGCTGTTTTTT. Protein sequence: CASMPVQGDTGELFF.

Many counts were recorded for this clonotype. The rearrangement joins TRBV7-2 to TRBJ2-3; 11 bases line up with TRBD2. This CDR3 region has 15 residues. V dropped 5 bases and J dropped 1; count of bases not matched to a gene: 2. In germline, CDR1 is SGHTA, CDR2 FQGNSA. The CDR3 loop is CASSTGLAGTDTQYF. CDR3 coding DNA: TGTGCCAGCAGCACGGGACTAGCGGGCACAGATACGCAGTATTTT.

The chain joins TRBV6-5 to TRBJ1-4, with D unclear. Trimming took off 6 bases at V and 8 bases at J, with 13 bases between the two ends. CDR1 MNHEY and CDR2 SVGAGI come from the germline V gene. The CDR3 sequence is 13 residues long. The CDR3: CASSGRDGEKLFF. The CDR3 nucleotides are TGTGCCAGCAGCGGGAGGGATGGCGAAAAACTGTTTTTT.

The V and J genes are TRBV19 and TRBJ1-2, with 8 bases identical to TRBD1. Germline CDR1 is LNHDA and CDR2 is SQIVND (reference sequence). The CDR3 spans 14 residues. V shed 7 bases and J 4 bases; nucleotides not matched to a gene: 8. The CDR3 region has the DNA TGTGCCAGTACCACGCGGACAGGGCCCTATGGCTACACCTTC. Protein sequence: CASTTRTGPYGYTF.

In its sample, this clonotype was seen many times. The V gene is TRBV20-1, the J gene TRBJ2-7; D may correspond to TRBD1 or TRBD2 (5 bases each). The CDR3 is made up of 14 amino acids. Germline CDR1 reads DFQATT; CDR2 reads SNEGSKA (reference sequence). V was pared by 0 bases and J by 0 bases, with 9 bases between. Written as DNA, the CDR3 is TGCAGTGCTAGAGACCGGGACCGCTCCTACGAGCAGTACTTC. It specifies CSARDRDRSYEQYF.

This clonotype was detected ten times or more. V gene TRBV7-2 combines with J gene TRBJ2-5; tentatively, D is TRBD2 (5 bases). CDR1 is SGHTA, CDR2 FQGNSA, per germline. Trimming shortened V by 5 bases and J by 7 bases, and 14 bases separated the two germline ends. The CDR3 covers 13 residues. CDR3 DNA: TGTGCCAGCAGCCCTGAGGCGGGCCGGACCCAGTACTTC. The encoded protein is CASSPEAGRTQYF.

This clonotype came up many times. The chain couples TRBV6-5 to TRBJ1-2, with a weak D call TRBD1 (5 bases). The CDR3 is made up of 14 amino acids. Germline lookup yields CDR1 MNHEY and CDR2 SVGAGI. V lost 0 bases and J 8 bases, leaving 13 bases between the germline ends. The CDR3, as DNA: TGTGCCAGCAGTTACTCATTTGGGGACCTCGGCTACACCTTC. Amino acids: CASSYSFGDLGYTF.

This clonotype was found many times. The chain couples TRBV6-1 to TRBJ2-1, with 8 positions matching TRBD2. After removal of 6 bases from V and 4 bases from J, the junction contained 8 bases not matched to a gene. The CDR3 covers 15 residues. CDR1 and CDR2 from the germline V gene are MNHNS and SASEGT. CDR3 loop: CASRPGTGGYNEQFF. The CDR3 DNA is TGTGCCAGCAGACCCGGGACGGGGGGGTACAATGAGCAGTTCTTC.

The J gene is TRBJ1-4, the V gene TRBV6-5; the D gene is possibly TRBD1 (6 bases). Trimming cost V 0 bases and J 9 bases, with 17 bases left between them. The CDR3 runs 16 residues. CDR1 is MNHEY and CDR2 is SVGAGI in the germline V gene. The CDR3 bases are TGTGCCAGCAGTTACTCAGGGGACAAGACATCGAAAAAACTGTTTTTT. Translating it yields CASSYSGDKTSKKLFF.

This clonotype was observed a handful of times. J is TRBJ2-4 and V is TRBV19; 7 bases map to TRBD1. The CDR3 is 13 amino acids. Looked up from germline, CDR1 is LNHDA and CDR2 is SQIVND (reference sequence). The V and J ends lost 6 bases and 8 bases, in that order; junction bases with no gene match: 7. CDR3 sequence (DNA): TGTGCCAGTAGGGGGAAGGGGGCGGACATTCAGTACTTC. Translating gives CASRGKGADIQYF.

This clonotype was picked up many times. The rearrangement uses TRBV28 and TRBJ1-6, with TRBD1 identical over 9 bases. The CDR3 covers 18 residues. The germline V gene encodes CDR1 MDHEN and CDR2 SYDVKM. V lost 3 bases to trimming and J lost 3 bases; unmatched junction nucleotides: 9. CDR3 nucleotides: TGTGCCAGCAGTTTCCCCCGGACAGGGGAAGGCTATAATTCACCCCTCCACTTT. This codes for CASSFPRTGEGYNSPLHF. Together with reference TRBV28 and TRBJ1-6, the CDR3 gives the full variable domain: DVKVTQSSRYLVKRTGEKVFLECVQDMDHENMFWYRQDPGLGLRLIYFSYDVKMKEKGDIPEGYSVSREKKERFSLILESASTNQTSMYLCASSFPRTGEGYNSPLHFGNGTRLTVT.

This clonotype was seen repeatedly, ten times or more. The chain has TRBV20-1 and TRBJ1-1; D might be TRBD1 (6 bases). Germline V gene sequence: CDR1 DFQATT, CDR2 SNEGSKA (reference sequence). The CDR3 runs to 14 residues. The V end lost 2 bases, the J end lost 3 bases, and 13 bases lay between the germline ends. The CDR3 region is CSARPAEGDTEAFF. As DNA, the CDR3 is TGCAGTGCTAGACCCGCGGAGGGGGACACTGAAGCTTTCTTT.